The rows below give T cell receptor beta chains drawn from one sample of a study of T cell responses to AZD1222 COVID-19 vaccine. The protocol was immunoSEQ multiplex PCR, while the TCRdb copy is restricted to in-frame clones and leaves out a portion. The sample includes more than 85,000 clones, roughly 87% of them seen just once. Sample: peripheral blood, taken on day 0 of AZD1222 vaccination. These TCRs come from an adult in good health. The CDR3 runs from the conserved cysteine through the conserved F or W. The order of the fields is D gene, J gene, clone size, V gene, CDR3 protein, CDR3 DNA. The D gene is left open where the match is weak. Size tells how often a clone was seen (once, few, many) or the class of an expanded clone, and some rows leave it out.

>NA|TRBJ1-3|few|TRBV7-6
CASSLQGSGNTIYF
TGTGCCAGCAGCTTACAGGGGTCTGGAAACACCATATATTTT
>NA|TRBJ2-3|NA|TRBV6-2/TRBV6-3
CASSSQWHEDTQYF
TGTGCCAGCAGTTCCCAGTGGCACGAAGATACGCAGTATTTT
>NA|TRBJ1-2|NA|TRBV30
CAWGNYGYTF
TGTGCCTGGGGTAACTATGGCTACACCTTC
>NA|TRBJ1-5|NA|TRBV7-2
CASSSHRRSDQPQHF
TGTGCCAGCAGCTCACATCGACGGTCCGATCAGCCCCAGCATTTT
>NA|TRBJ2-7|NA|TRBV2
CASSANSYEQYF
TGTGCCAGCAGTGCAAACTCCTACGAGCAGTACTTC
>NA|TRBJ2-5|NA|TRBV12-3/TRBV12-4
CASSSTATQYF
TGTGCCAGCAGTTCTACAGCGACCCAGTACTTC
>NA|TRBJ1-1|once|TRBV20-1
CRDYEAFF
TGCAGGGATTATGAAGCTTTCTTT
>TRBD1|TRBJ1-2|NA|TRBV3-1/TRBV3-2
CASSVTGTYGYTF
TGTGCCAGTAGCGTGACAGGGACCTATGGCTACACCTTC
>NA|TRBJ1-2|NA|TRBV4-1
CASSQSLGGIYGYTF
TGCGCCAGCAGCCAAAGCCTGGGTGGGATCTATGGCTACACCTTC
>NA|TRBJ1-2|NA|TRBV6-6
CASSYYTEQGYTF
TGTGCCAGCAGTTACTATACAGAACAGGGCTACACCTTC
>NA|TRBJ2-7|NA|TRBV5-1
CASSSGQSYEQYF
TGCGCCAGCAGCAGCGGACAGTCCTACGAGCAGTACTTC
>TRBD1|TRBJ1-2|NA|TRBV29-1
CSVDGTGGYGYTF
TGCAGCGTTGACGGTACAGGGGGCTATGGCTACACCTTC
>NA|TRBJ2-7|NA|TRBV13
CASSYGLYYEQYF
TGTGCCAGCAGCTACGGCCTGTACTACGAGCAGTACTTC
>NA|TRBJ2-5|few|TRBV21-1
CASSKKGRQGETQYF
TGTGCCAGCAGCAAAAAAGGAAGACAGGGGGAGACCCAGTACTTC
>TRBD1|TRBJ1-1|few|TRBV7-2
CASSYDRVNTEAFF
TGTGCCAGCAGCTACGACAGGGTGAACACTGAAGCTTTCTTT
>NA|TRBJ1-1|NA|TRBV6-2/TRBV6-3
CASSKYRERAEAFF
TGTGCCAGCAGTAAATACAGGGAGCGTGCTGAAGCTTTCTTT
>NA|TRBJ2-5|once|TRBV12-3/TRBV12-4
CASSLLRQETQYF
TGTGCCAGCAGTTTATTGCGACAAGAGACCCAGTACTTC
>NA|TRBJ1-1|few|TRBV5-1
CASSLGGIQGGTEAFF
TGCGCCAGCAGCTTGGGAGGAATACAGGGAGGGACTGAAGCTTTCTTT
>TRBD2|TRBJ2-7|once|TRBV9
CASSLYSGGYSYEQYF
TGTGCCAGCAGCCTTTATAGCGGGGGGTACTCCTACGAGCAGTACTTC
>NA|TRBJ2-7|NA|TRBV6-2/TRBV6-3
CASSMGGHKSYEQYF
TGTGCCAGCAGCATGGGGGGGCATAAATCCTACGAGCAGTACTTC
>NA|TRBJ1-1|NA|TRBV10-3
CAITSGQGRVTEAFF
TGTGCCATCACCAGTGGGCAGGGTCGGGTCACTGAAGCTTTCTTT
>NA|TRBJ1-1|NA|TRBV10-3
CAISPQVNTEAFF
TGTGCCATCAGTCCCCAGGTGAACACTGAAGCTTTCTTT
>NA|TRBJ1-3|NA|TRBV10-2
CASNPDKYSGNTIYF
TGCGCCAGCAATCCCGACAAATACTCTGGAAACACCATATATTTT
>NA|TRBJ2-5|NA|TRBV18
CASSRTGPQETQYF
TGTGCCAGCTCACGTACCGGGCCCCAAGAGACCCAGTACTTC
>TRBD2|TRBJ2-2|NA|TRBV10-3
CAIGTSAGELFF
TGTGCCATCGGGACTAGCGCCGGGGAGCTGTTTTTT
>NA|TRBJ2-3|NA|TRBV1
CTSSQVRDSSRTDTQYF
TGCACCAGCAGCCAAGTTCGTGACAGCTCTCGCACAGATACGCAGTATTTT
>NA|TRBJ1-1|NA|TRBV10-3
CAISEDLRGSTEAFF
TGTGCCATCAGTGAGGATCTCAGAGGTTCCACTGAAGCTTTCTTT
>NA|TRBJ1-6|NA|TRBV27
CASSSGARSPLHF
TGTGCCAGTTCCTCAGGGGCTCGGTCACCCCTCCACTTT
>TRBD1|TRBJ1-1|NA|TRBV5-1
CASSWAQQGGLTEAFF
TGCGCCAGCAGCTGGGCCCAACAGGGGGGCCTCACTGAAGCTTTCTTT
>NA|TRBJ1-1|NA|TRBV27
CASWLRGVTEAFF
TGTGCCAGTTGGCTTCGTGGCGTCACGGAAGCTTTCTTT
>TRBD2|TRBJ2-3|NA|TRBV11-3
CASSLETSGALTDTQYF
TGTGCCAGCAGCTTAGAGACTAGCGGGGCCCTCACAGATACGCAGTATTTT
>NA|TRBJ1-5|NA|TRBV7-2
CASSSRGRKEPQHF
TGTGCCAGCAGCTCGCGAGGTAGGAAGGAGCCCCAGCATTTT
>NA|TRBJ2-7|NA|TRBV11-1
CASSLIGGAYEQYF
TGTGCCAGCAGCTTGATTGGGGGAGCCTACGAGCAGTACTTC
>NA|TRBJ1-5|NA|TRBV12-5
CASGDTNQPQHF
TGTGCTAGCGGGGACACCAATCAGCCCCAGCATTTT
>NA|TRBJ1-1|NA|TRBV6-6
CASSYGTANTEAFF
TGTGCCAGCAGTTACGGGACGGCGAACACTGAAGCTTTCTTT
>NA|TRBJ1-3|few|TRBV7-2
CASSAVAAGNTIYF
TGTGCCAGCAGCGCGGTGGCCGCTGGAAACACCATATATTTT
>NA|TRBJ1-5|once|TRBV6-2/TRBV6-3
CASSYQDRYQPQHF
TGTGCCAGCAGTTACCAGGACAGATATCAGCCCCAGCATTTT
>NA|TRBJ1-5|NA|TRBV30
CAWSGTRRNQPQHF
TGTGCCTGGAGCGGGACAAGACGCAATCAGCCCCAGCATTTT
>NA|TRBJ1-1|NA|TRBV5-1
CASSPIQADNTEAFF
TGCGCCAGCAGCCCCATTCAGGCAGATAACACTGAAGCTTTCTTT
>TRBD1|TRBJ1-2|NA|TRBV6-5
CASRRDRVHYGYTF
TGTGCCAGCAGGAGGGACAGGGTCCACTATGGCTACACCTTC
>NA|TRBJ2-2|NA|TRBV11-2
CASSTTSTGELFF
TGTGCCAGCAGCACAACTAGTACCGGGGAGCTGTTTTTT
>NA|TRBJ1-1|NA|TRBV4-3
CASSQGDTDTEAFF
TGCGCCAGCAGCCAAGGAGACACCGACACTGAAGCTTTCTTT
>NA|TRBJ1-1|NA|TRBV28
CASISFPSLLVNTEAFF
TGTGCCAGCATATCCTTCCCGTCCCTCTTAGTGAACACTGAAGCTTTCTTT
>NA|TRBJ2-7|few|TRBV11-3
CASSIGRGGYEQYF
TGTGCCAGCAGTATAGGGAGAGGAGGCTACGAGCAGTACTTC
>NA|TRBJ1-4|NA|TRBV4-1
CASSPQGTSYEKLFF
TGCGCCAGCAGCCCCCAAGGAACAAGCTATGAAAAACTGTTTTTT
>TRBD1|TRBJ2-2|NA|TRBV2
CASRSWGQGAPGELFF
TGTGCCAGTCGGTCTTGGGGACAGGGGGCCCCCGGGGAGCTGTTTTTT
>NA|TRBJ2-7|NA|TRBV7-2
CASSPDGYEQYF
TGTGCCAGCAGCCCGGACGGTTACGAGCAGTACTTC
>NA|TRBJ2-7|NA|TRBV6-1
CASSERRFYEQYF
TGTGCCAGCAGTGAACGCCGATTCTACGAGCAGTACTTC
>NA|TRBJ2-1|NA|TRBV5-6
CASSGGAFTGEQFF
TGTGCCAGCAGCGGGGGGGCGTTTACAGGTGAGCAGTTCTTC
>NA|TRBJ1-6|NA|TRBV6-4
CASSVGRNNSPLHF
TGTGCCAGCAGTGTAGGCAGAAATAATTCACCCCTCCACTTT